A single sample is the source of the 10 T cell receptor beta chains below, sequenced in a study of early T cells in non-severe SARS-CoV-2 infection. TCRdb re-called the 5' RACE reads with MiXCR, one entry per CDR3 protein. The top ten clones hold more than 3.5% of a sample with 64,000 or so distinct CDR3 sequences, around 13% of them seen once. Sequenced material: whole blood. All receptors come from an adult who was a healthcare worker with PCR-confirmed SARS-CoV-2 infection or an uninfected control (not recorded which).

Only a few counts were recorded for this clonotype. The gene calls are TRBV7-9 and TRBJ2-7; 7 positions match TRBD1. Per the germline V gene, CDR1 is SEHNR and CDR2 is FQNEAQ (reference sequence). The V gene end was trimmed by 5 bases and the J gene end by 0 bases; junction bases not matched to a gene: 4. The CDR3 runs 14 residues. CDR3 in DNA: TGTGCCAGCAGCGCTGGACAGGACTCCTACGAGCAGTACTTC. Its translation is CASSAGQDSYEQYF.

V usage is TRBV3-1 and J usage is TRBJ2-2; 7 positions agree with TRBD1. This CDR3 is 17 amino acids long. V was clipped by 0 bases and J by 2 bases; unmatched bases: 6. The germline V gene encodes CDR1 LGHDT and CDR2 YNNKEL (reference sequence). CDR3 in DNA: TGTGCCAGCAGCCAAGAACGTCACAGGGGAAACACCGGGGAGCTGTTTTTT. Its translation is CASSQERHRGNTGELFF.

This clonotype showed up many times. J is TRBJ1-1 and V is TRBV5-1; weak D call: TRBD1 (5 bases). In germline, CDR1 is SGHRS, CDR2 YFSETQ. V lost 3 bases and J lost 2, with 11 bases in between. There are 14 residues in the CDR3. Written as DNA, the CDR3 is TGCGCCAGCAGCTCGCGGGGGGGTAACACTGAAGCTTTCTTT. This encodes CASSSRGGNTEAFF. Full variable domain (remainder filled in from reference TRBV5-1 and TRBJ1-1): KAGVTQTPRYLIKTRGQQVTLSCSPISGHRSVSWYQQTPGQGLQFLFEYFSETQRNKGNFPGRFSGRQFSNSRSEMNVSTLELGDSALYLCASSSRGGNTEAFFGQGTRLTVV.

Only a few counts were recorded for this clonotype. Germline is not matched at one junction end, which may reflect a read error. The V call is TRBV7-7, the J call TRBJ2-1; D unclear. Germline V CDR1 and CDR2: SSHAT, FNYEAQ (reference sequence). The CDR3 spans 16 residues. The DNA of the CDR3 is TGTGCTAGCAGCCCTATCGGACCTAGCTCCTACAATGAGCAGTTCTTC. Its translation: CASSPIGPSSYNEQFF.

The chain is built from TRBV11-2 and TRBJ2-5; D is unclear. V gave up 5 bases and J gave up 4 bases, with 11 bases separating them. Per germline, CDR1 SGHAT and CDR2 FQNNGV. The CDR3 has 13 amino acids. The CDR3 sequence is CASSNRLAETQYF. The CDR3 bases are TGTGCCAGCAGCAACCGCCTCGCAGAGACCCAGTACTTC.

J is TRBJ2-5 and V is TRBV7-6; TRBD1 agrees at 10 bases. Germline V gene data show CDR1 as SGHVS and CDR2 as FNYEAQ. J lost 5 bases, V lost 0 bases, and 12 bases had no gene match. The CDR3 has 18 residues. The CDR3 loop is CASSLARGTGAGRETQYF. The CDR3 DNA reads as TGTGCCAGCAGCTTAGCTAGGGGGACAGGGGCCGGTCGGGAGACCCAGTACTTC. The whole variable domain, filled in from reference TRBV7-6 and TRBJ2-5, reads GAGVSQSPRYKVTKRGQDVALRCDPISGHVSLYWYRQALGQGPEFLTYFNYEAQQDKSGLPNDRFSAERPEGSISTLTIQRTEQRDSAMYRCASSLARGTGAGRETQYFGPGTRLLVL.

The chain combines TRBV7-9 with TRBJ2-5, with 11 bases fitting TRBD2. J lost 5 bases, V lost 8 bases, and 10 bases had no gene match. Germline V CDR1 and CDR2: SEHNR, FQNEAQ (reference sequence). The CDR3 loop spans 15 amino acids. This CDR3 reads CASGTSGGGQETQYF. Written as DNA, the CDR3 is TGTGCCAGCGGCACTAGCGGGGGAGGCCAGGAGACCCAGTACTTC.

The chain is built from TRBV6-4 and TRBJ2-1, with 7 bases aligning to TRBD1. Losses at the gene ends were 4 bases for V and 4 bases for J; bases not matched to a gene: 4. CDR3 length: 14 residues. Germline CDR1 reads MRHNA; CDR2 reads SNTAGT. The CDR3 is CASSVATGYNEQFF. Written as DNA, the CDR3 is TGTGCCAGCAGTGTAGCGACAGGGTACAATGAGCAGTTCTTC.

This clonotype was picked up a small number of times. The chain employs TRBV29-1 and TRBJ2-7, with D tentatively TRBD1 or TRBD2 (7 bases each). The V gene's germline CDR1 is SQVTM and CDR2 ANQGSEA. The V end was cut by 7 bases, the J end by 5 bases, with 21 bases between. CDR3 length: 14 amino acids. CDR3 residues: CSGLTGPGGDEQYF. For the CDR3, the DNA is TGCAGCGGACTTACGGGTCCAGGGGGGGACGAGCAGTACTTC.

The chain uses TRBV6-5 and TRBJ2-7, with TRBD2 matching 9 bases. This CDR3 comprises 15 residues. Trimming took 4 bases from V and 0 from J; bases not matched to a gene: 4. The germline V gene encodes CDR1 MNHEY and CDR2 SVGAGI. CDR3 residues: CASSSLAGPSYEQYF. As DNA, the CDR3 is TGTGCCAGCAGTTCCCTAGCGGGGCCCTCCTACGAGCAGTACTTC.